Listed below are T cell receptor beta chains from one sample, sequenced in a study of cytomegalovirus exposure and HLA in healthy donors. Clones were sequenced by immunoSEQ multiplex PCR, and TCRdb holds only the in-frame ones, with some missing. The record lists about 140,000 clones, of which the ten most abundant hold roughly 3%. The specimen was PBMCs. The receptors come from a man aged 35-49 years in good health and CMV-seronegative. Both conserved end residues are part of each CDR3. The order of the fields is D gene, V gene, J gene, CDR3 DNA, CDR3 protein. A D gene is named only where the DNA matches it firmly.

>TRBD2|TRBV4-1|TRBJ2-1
TGCGCCAGCAGCCAGGCGGGGGGAAAGATACGAGAGCAGTTCTTC
CASSQAGGKIREQFF
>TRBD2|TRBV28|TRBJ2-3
TGTGCCAGTCAAACGGGGGGACTGTCCACAGATACGCAGTATTTT
CASQTGGLSTDTQYF
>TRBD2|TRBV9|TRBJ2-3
TGTGCCAGCAGCGCAGGACTAGCGTCAGATACGCAGTATTTT
CASSAGLASDTQYF
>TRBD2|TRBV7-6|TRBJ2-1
TGTGCCAGCAGCCCTAGCGGGGGTTACAATGAGCAGTTCTTC
CASSPSGGYNEQFF
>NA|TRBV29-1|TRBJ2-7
TGCAGCGGGGTAGAGGACACCACCTGCGAGCAGTACTTC
CSGVEDTTCEQYF
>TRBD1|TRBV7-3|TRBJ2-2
TGTGCCAGCAGGTTCAGGGGGCAGAACACCGGGGAGCTGTTTTTT
CASRFRGQNTGELFF
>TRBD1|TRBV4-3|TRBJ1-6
TGCGCCAGCAGCCAAGGGACAGGGCCCAGCTCCTATAATTCACCCCTCCACTTT
CASSQGTGPSSYNSPLHF
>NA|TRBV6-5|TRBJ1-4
TGTGCCAGCAGCATCAGGGTCTCGAGGGAAAAACTGTTTTTT
CASSIRVSREKLFF
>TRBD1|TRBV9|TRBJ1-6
TGTGCCAGCAGCGGGGGACAGGGTGGTTCACCCCTCCACTTT
CASSGGQGGSPLHF
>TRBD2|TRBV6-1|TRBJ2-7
TGTGCCAGCAGTGAAGCGACTAGCGGGGCCTACGAGCAGTACTTC
CASSEATSGAYEQYF
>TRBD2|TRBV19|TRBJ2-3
TGTGCCAGTAGTACAAATAGCGGGGGGATTAGCACAGATACGCAGTATTTT
CASSTNSGGISTDTQYF
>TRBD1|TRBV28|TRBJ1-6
TGTGCCAGCAGTAGAGGGGGCGACTATAATTCACCCCTCCACTTT
CASSRGGDYNSPLHF
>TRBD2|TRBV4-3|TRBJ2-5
TGCGCCAGCAGCCACCTACTAGCGGAAGAAGAGACCCAGTACTTC
CASSHLLAEEETQYF
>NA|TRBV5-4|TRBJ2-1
TGTGCCAGCGCGCCAGGGGACCACTACAATGAGCAGTTCTTC
CASAPGDHYNEQFF
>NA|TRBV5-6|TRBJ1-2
TGTGCCAGCAGCTTGAAGGGGAGGCCCTATGGCTACACCTTC
CASSLKGRPYGYTF
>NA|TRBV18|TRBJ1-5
TGTGCCAGCTCACTGGGTCAGGGGTCCCAACAGCCCCAGCATTTT
CASSLGQGSQQPQHF
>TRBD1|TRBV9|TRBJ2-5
TGTGCCAGCAGCGGGGACAGACCTCAGGGGGAGACCCAGTACTTC
CASSGDRPQGETQYF
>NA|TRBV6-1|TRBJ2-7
TGTGCCAGCACCGCGGGACTCTTCCGGTGGGAGCAGTACTTC
CASTAGLFRWEQYF
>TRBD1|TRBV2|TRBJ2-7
TGTGCCATCTCCGACAGGGGGGACTACGAGCAGTACTTC
CAISDRGDYEQYF
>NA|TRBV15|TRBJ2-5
TGTGCCACCAGCAGAGGAACAGGAGAGACCCAGTACTTC
CATSRGTGETQYF
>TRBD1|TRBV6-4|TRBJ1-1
TGTGCCAGCAGGTCACAGGGGAGGTCTGAAGCTTTCTTT
CASRSQGRSEAFF
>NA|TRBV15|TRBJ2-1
TGTGCCACCAGGGGGGGCAATGAGCAGTTCTTC
CATRGGNEQFF
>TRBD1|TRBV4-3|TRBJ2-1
TGCGCCAGCAGCCAGGGACAGGGTTATTACAATGAGCAGTTCTTC
CASSQGQGYYNEQFF
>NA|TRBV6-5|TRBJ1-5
TGTGCCAGCAGACAGATGAATCAGCCCCAGCATTTT
CASRQMNQPQHF
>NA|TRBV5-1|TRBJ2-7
TGCGCCAGCAGCTTGACCCGGGGGACCATCTCCTACGAGCAGTACTTC
CASSLTRGTISYEQYF
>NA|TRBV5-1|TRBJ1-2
TGCGCCAGCAGCTTGGACAGGGTCTATGGCTACACCTTC
CASSLDRVYGYTF
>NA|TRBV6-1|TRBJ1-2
TGTGCCAGCAGTGAAGCGGCCGGGGGAGGCTATGGCTACACCTTC
CASSEAAGGGYGYTF
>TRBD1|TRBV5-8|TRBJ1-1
TGTGCCAGCAGCGCCGGGACAGGGAGGGCTGAAGCTTTCTTT
CASSAGTGRAEAFF
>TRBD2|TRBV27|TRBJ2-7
TGTGCCAGCAGTTTAACGGGTGAAGGCGGGGGGAATATCTACGAGCAGTACTTC
CASSLTGEGGGNIYEQYF
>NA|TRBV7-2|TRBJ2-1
TGTGCCAGCAGCTTAACGGACAGCTACAATGAGCAGTTCTTC
CASSLTDSYNEQFF
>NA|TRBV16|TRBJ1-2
TGTGCCAGCAGCCTTCACAGAGATGGCTACACCTTC
CASSLHRDGYTF
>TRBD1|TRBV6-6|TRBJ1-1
TGTGCCAGCAGTTATTCGACAGGGGGCACTGAAGCTTTCTTT
CASSYSTGGTEAFF
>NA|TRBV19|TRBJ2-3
TGTGCCAGTAGACAGAGTAGCACAGATACGCAGTATTTT
CASRQSSTDTQYF
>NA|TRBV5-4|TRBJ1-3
TGTGCCGTCACCCCCAGGGCCTCTGGAAACACCATATATTTT
CAVTPRASGNTIYF
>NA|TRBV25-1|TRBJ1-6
TGTGCCAGCAGTGCACAAGGGAGCTATAATTCACCCCTCCACTTT
CASSAQGSYNSPLHF
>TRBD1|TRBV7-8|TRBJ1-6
TGTGCCAGCAGCTTCGAGACAGGGGGGAATTCACCCCTCCACTTT
CASSFETGGNSPLHF
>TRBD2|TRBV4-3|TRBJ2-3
TGCGCCAGCAGCCAAGATAGCTACCTAGCGGGGGTGGGAGATACGCAGTATTTT
CASSQDSYLAGVGDTQYF
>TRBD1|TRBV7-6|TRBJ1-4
TGTGCCAGCAGCCCGGACAGGCGCAGGATGTTTTTT
CASSPDRRRMFF
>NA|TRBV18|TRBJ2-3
TGTGCCAGCTCACCAAATCTAGGAGCCGATACGCAGTATTTT
CASSPNLGADTQYF
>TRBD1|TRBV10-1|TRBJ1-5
TGCGCCAGCGGGGACAGTCCTCAGCCCCAGCATTTT
CASGDSPQPQHF
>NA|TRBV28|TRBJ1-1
TGTGCCAGCAGTTTATTCGGAGAGGGAGCCATGAACACTGAAGCTTTCTTT
CASSLFGEGAMNTEAFF
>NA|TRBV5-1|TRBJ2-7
TGCGCCAGCAGCTCTCGGGGGTCCGGAGGCGAGCAGTACTTC
CASSSRGSGGEQYF
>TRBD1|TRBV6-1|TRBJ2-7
TGTGCCAGCAGTCAGACAGGGAGCTCCTACGAGCAGTACTTC
CASSQTGSSYEQYF
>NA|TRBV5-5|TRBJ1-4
TGTGCCAGCAGCCCTGCGGGGGGGGCGGATGAAAAACTGTTTTTT
CASSPAGGADEKLFF
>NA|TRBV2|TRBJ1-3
TGTGCCAGCAGAGACTTAGGGAGTGTGATCTCTGGAAACACCATATATTTT
CASRDLGSVISGNTIYF
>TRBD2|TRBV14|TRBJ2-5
TGTGCCAGCAGCCAAGATTTACTAGCGGGGGGGCCAGCAGAGACCCAGTACTTC
CASSQDLLAGGPAETQYF
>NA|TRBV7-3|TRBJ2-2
TGTGCCAGCAGCTTTCTGCCCCTGGACGTTCTAGGTCGGGGGGCCAGCACCGGGGAGCTGTTTTTT
CASSFLPLDVLGRGASTGELFF
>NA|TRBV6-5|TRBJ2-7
TGTGCCAGCATTGGCAACTCCTACGAGCAGTACTTC
CASIGNSYEQYF
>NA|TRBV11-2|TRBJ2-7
TGTGCCAGCAGCTTAGTGTCGGGTGTGCACGAGCAGTACTTC
CASSLVSGVHEQYF
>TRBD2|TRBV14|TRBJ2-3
TGTGCCAGCAGCCAAGATAAGGGGACTAGCGGAGATACGCAGTATTTT
CASSQDKGTSGDTQYF
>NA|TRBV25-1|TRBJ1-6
TGTGCCAGCAGTGAGGGACAAGGGTATTCACCCCTCCACTTT
CASSEGQGYSPLHF